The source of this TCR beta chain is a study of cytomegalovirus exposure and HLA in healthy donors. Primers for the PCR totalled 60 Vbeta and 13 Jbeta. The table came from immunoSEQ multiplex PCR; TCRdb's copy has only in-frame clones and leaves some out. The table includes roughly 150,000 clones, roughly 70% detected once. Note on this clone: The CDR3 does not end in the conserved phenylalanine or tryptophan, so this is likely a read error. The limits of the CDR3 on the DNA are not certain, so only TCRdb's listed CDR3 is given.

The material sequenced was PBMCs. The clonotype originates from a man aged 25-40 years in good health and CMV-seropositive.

CDR3 protein: CSSSPTWGTGDGAGL. The J gene is TRBJ1-1, the V gene TRBV7-9; TRBD1 is the table's D call and was not checked against the DNA. Per germline, CDR1 SEHNR and CDR2 FQNEAQ (reference sequence). Termini included, the CDR3 measures 15 amino acids.